The 24 T cell receptor beta chains reported below all come from one sample, sequenced in a study of monozygotic twins with inflammatory bowel disease. For each CDR3 protein, TCRdb gives one entry from its re-call of the 5' RACE reads, without DNA. The sample has around 450,000 distinct CDR3 sequences. The sequencing sample was made of blood. All receptors derive from a human donor with ulcerative colitis or Crohn's disease, or a healthy co-twin of an affected twin (not recorded which).

The CDR3 region is CASSEEEGIMNTEAFF. The chain recombines TRBV6-1 with TRBJ1-1. The germline gives CDR1 MNHNS, CDR2 SASEGT. The CDR3 contains 16 residues.

The chain uses TRBV5-6 and TRBJ2-5; TCRdb calls TRBD1, which cannot be checked without DNA. Germline-derived CDR1 and CDR2 are SGHDT and YYEEEE. The CDR3 is 13 amino acids. The CDR3 sequence is CASSPGGDTPQYF.

The chain combines TRBV5-1 with TRBJ2-2; the D gene TCRdb calls, TRBD1, cannot be checked with no DNA. Germline values: CDR1 SGHRS, CDR2 YFSETQ. This CDR3 has 16 residues. The CDR3 sequence: CASSSGATRGSGELFF.

The rearrangement uses TRBV18 and TRBJ2-2; the TCRdb D gene call, TRBD1, has no DNA to confirm it. Germline V gene sequence: CDR1 KGHSH, CDR2 LQKENI. This CDR3 is 16 amino acids long. CDR3 residues: CASSPGGTINTGELFF.

V is TRBV20-1 and J is TRBJ2-2; TCRdb outputs TRBD2, but without DNA this stays unchecked. The CDR3 covers 17 residues. Germline CDR1 is DFQATT and CDR2 is SNEGSKA (reference sequence). CDR3 amino acids: CSASLPRLAANTGELFF.

The chain links TRBV12-3 or TRBV12-4 to TRBJ2-2; TCRdb names TRBD2, which stays unverified in the absence of DNA. This CDR3 spans 15 amino acids. CDR3 sequence: CASSLEGPHYGELFF.

The V gene is TRBV12-5, the J gene TRBJ2-1. This CDR3 has 12 residues. In germline, CDR1 is LGHNT, CDR2 FRNRAP. CDR3 sequence: CASGLEVNEQFF.

The V and J genes are TRBV3-1 and TRBJ2-1; TCRdb's D call of TRBD2 is untestable without DNA. This CDR3 is built from 13 residues. Germline V gives CDR1 LGHDT, CDR2 YNNKEL (reference sequence). The chain's CDR3 is CASSQTSGSSQFF.

The CDR3 sequence: CASTPDRDLGKNIQYF. The chain couples TRBV27 to TRBJ2-4; lacking DNA, the TRBD1 call made by TCRdb goes unchecked. Germline values: CDR1 MNHEY, CDR2 SMNVEV (reference sequence). The CDR3 runs to 16 residues.

CDR3 region: CASSLTGREFNYGYTF. This chain uses TRBV5-1 with TRBJ1-2. The CDR3 runs 16 residues. Germline assignment: CDR1 SGHRS and CDR2 YFSETQ.

The rearrangement uses TRBV5-1 and TRBJ2-1; TCRdb's D gene call, TRBD1, goes unchecked for lack of DNA. This CDR3 spans 14 amino acids. Germline CDR1 reads SGHRS; CDR2 reads YFSETQ. CDR3 residues: CASSLLGQYNEQFF.

The rearrangement joins TRBV30 to TRBJ2-1. Germline CDR1 GTSNPN, CDR2 SVGIG (reference sequence). There are 15 residues in the CDR3. This CDR3 is CAWSVLVFAYNEQFF.

The chain employs TRBV20-1 and TRBJ2-5; TCRdb's D call, TRBD2, is unchecked because there is no DNA. The CDR3 consists of 15 residues. From germline, CDR1 is DFQATT and CDR2 SNEGSKA (reference sequence). CDR3 sequence: CSASDSGRSGETQYF.

The J gene is TRBJ2-7, the V gene TRBV29-1; with no DNA, the TCRdb D assignment of TRBD2 cannot be verified. Germline assignment: CDR1 SQVTM and CDR2 ANQGSEA. The CDR3 has 16 amino acids. The CDR3 spells CSVEGLAGGQLYEQYF.

The rearrangement links TRBV12-3 or TRBV12-4 to TRBJ2-3; TCRdb names TRBD2, which stays unverified in the absence of DNA. The CDR3 runs 15 residues. CDR3 in amino acids: CASSLSGRAPDTQYF.

J is TRBJ2-2 and V is TRBV3-1; as DNA is missing, the TRBD1 call by TCRdb cannot be tested. Germline V gives CDR1 LGHDT, CDR2 YNNKEL (reference sequence). The CDR3 length is 18 residues. CDR3 residues: CASSQGTTQGVVTGELFF.

The chain joins TRBV15 to TRBJ1-2; lacking DNA, the TRBD1 call made by TCRdb goes unchecked. Germline CDR1 reads LNHNV; CDR2 reads YYDKDF (reference sequence). The CDR3 totals 13 residues. This CDR3 is CATSAGTNYGYTF.

This rearrangement joins TRBV6-1 to TRBJ2-7; TCRdb returns TRBD1, unconfirmable since there is no DNA. Germline V gene lookup returns CDR1 MNHNS and CDR2 SASEGT. This CDR3 region has 15 residues. The CDR3: CASSPRGQAPYEQYF.

The chain has TRBV5-1 and TRBJ2-5; TCRdb names TRBD1, which stays unverified in the absence of DNA. The CDR3 consists of 14 residues. Germline CDR1 SGHRS, CDR2 YFSETQ. CDR3 region: CASSPQTGIETQYF.

The chain employs TRBV28 and TRBJ2-2; as DNA is missing, the TRBD2 call by TCRdb cannot be tested. Looked up from germline, CDR1 is MDHEN and CDR2 is SYDVKM. The CDR3 runs to 15 residues. CDR3: CASSLGGSGTGELFF.

The CDR3 is CASSLGRIGSSNQPQHF. The rearrangement links TRBV7-9 to TRBJ1-5. This CDR3 comprises 17 residues. Germline CDR1 SEHNR, CDR2 FQNEAQ (reference sequence).

This chain connects TRBV30 to TRBJ1-5; TCRdb indicates TRBD1, and absent DNA this call remains unverified. Germline V gene lookup returns CDR1 GTSNPN and CDR2 SVGIG (reference sequence). The length of the CDR3 is 12 residues. CDR3 protein: CACSTRGQSTFF. Combining the CDR3 with reference TRBV30 and TRBJ1-5 gives the whole variable domain SQTIHQWPATLVQPVGSPLSLECTVEGTSNPNLYWYRQAAGRGLQLLFYSVGIGQISSEVPQNLSASRPQDRQFILSSKKLLLSDSGFYLCACSTRGQSTFFGDGTRLSIL.

The chain couples TRBV3-1 to TRBJ2-3; the D gene TCRdb calls, TRBD1, cannot be checked with no DNA. Germline V gene lookup returns CDR1 LGHDT and CDR2 YNNKEL (reference sequence). The CDR3 extends over 15 amino acids. This CDR3 reads CASSQGGGGTDTQYF.

The V and J genes are TRBV7-2 and TRBJ2-2. CDR3 length: 17 residues. CDR1 SGHTA and CDR2 FQGNSA come from the germline V gene. The CDR3 is CASSRTDTFINTGELFF. Variable domain in full (rest from reference TRBV7-2 and TRBJ2-2): GAGVSQSPSNKVTEKGKDVELRCDPISGHTALYWYRQSLGQGLEFLIYFQGNSAPDKSGLPSDRFSAERTGGSVSTLTIQRTQQEDSAVYLCASSRTDTFINTGELFFGEGSRLTVL.